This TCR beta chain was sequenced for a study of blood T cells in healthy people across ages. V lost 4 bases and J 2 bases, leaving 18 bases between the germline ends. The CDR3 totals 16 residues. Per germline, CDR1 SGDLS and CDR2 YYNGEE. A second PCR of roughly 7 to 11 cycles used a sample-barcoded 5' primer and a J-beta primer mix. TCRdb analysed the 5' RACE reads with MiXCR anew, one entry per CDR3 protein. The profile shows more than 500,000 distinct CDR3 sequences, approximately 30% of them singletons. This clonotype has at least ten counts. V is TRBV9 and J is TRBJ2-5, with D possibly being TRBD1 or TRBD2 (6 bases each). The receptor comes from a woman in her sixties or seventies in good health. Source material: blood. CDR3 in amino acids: CASSRLGGQKQETQYF. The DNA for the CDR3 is TGTGCCAGCAGCCGACTGGGAGGACAGAAACAAGAGACCCAGTACTTC.